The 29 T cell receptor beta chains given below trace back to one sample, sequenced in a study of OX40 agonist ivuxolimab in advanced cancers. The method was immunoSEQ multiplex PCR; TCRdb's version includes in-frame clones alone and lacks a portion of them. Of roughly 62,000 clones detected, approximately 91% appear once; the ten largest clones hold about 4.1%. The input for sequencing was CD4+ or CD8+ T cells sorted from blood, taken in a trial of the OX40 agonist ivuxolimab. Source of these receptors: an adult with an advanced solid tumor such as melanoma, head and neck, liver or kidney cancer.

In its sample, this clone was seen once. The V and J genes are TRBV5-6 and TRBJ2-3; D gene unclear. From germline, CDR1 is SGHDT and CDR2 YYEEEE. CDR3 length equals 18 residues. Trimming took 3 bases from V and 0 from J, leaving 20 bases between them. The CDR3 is CASSYEAATTSSTDTQYF. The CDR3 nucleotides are TGTGCCAGCAGCTACGAGGCTGCCACCACTTCTAGCACAGATACGCAGTATTTT.

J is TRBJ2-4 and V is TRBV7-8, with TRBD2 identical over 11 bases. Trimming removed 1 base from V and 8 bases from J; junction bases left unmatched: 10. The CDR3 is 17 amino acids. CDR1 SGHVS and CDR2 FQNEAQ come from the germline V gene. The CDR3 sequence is CASSLDVSGRGWDIQYF. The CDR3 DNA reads TGTGCCAGCAGCTTAGACGTTAGCGGGAGGGGATGGGACATTCAGTACTTC.

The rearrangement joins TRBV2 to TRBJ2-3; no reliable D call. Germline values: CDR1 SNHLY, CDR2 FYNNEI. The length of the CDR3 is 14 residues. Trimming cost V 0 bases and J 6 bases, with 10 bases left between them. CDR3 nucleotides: TGTGCCAGCAGTGAAGCGAACAGCCGCGATACGCAGTATTTT. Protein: CASSEANSRDTQYF.

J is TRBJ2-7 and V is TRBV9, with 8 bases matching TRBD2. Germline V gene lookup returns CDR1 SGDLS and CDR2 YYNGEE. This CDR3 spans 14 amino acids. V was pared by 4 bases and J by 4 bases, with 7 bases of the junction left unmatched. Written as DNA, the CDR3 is TGTGCCAGCAGCCCAGCGGGAGAGGCTTACGAGCAGTACTTC. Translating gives CASSPAGEAYEQYF.

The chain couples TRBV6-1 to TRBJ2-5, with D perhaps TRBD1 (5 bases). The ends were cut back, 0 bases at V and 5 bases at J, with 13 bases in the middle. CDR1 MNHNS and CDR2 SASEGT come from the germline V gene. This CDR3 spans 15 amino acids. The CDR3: CASSEAWTPRETQYF. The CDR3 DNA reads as TGTGCCAGCAGTGAAGCTTGGACACCCAGGGAGACCCAGTACTTC.

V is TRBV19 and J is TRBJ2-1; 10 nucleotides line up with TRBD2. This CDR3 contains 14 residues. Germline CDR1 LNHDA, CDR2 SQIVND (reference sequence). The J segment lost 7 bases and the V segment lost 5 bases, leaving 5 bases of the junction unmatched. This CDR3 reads CASSYLAGGNEQFF. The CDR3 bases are TGTGCCAGTAGTTACTTAGCGGGAGGAAATGAGCAGTTCTTC.

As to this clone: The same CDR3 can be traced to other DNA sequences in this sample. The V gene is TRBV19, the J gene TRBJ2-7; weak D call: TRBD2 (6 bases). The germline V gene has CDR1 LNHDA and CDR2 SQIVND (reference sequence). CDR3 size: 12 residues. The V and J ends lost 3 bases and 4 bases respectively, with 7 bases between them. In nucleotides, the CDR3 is TGTGCCAGTAGTATTGGAGGGTACGAGCAGTACTTC. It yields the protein CASSIGGYEQYF.

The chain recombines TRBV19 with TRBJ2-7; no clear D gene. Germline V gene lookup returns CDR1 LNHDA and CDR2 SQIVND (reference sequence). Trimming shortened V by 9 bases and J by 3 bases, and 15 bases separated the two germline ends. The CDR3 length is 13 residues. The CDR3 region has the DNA TGTGCCAGATCCCCATTTCCGGGCTACGAGCAGTACTTC. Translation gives CARSPFPGYEQYF.

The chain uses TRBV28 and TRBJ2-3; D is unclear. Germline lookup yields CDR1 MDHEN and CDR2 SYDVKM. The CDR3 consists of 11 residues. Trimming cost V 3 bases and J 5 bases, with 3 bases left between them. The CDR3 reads CASSLGDTQYF. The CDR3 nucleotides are TGTGCCAGCAGTTTGGGAGATACGCAGTATTTT.

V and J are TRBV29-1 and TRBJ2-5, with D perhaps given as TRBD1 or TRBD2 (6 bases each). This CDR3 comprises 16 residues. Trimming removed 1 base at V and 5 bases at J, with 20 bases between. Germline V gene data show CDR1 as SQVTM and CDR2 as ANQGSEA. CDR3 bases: TGCAGCGTTGAAGGGACTATTGTGGGGGGCGCGGAGACCCAGTACTTC. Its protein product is CSVEGTIVGGAETQYF.

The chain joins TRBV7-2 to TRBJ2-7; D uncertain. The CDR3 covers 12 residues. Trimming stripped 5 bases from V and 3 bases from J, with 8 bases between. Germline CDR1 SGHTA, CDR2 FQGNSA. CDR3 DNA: TGTGCCAGCAGCCTAAGTCACTACGAGCAGTACTTC. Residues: CASSLSHYEQYF.

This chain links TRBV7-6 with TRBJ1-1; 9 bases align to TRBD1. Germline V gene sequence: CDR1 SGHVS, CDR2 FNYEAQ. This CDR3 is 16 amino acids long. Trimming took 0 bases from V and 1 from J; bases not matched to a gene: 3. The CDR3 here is CASSLAPDRGNTEAFF. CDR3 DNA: TGTGCCAGCAGCTTAGCGCCGGACAGGGGGAACACTGAAGCTTTCTTT. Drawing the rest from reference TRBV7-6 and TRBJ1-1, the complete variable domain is GAGVSQSPRYKVTKRGQDVALRCDPISGHVSLYWYRQALGQGPEFLTYFNYEAQQDKSGLPNDRFSAERPEGSISTLTIQRTEQRDSAMYRCASSLAPDRGNTEAFFGQGTRLTVV.

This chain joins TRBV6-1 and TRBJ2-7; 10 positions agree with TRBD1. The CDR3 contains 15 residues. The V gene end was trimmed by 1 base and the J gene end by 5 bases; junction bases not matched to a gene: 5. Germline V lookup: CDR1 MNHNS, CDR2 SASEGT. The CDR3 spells CASSEVGTGVDEQYF. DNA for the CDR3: TGTGCCAGCAGTGAAGTCGGGACAGGGGTGGACGAGCAGTACTTC.

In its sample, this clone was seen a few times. CDR3 DNA sequence: TGCGCCAGCAGCCGTTCTCACGGGACAGGGGGCGAAGGCTACACCTTC. This translates into CASSRSHGTGGEGYTF. V is TRBV4-3 and J is TRBJ1-2; 12 nucleotides agree with TRBD1. The V gene's germline CDR1 is LGHNA and CDR2 YSLEER. The CDR3 spans 16 residues. V lost 4 bases, J lost 8 bases, and 11 bases stayed unmatched.

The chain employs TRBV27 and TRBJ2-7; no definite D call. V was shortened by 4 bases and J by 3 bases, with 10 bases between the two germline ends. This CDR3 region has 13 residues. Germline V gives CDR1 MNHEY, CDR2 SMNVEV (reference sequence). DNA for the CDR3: TGTGCCAGCAGTTCTGGGATTGACTACGAGCAGTACTTC. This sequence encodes CASSSGIDYEQYF.

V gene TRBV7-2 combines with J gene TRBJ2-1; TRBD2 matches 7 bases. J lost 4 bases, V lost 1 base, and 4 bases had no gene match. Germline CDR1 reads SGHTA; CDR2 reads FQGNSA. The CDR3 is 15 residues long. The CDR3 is CASSLVAGQYNEQFF. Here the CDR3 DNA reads TGTGCCAGCAGCTTAGTAGCGGGTCAGTACAATGAGCAGTTCTTC.

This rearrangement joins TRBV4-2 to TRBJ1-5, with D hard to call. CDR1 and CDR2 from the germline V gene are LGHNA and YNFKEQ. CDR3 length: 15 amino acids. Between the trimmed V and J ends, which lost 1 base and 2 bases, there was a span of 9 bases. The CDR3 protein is CASSQVVQGNQPQHF. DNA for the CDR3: TGTGCCAGCAGCCAAGTGGTCCAGGGCAATCAGCCCCAGCATTTT.

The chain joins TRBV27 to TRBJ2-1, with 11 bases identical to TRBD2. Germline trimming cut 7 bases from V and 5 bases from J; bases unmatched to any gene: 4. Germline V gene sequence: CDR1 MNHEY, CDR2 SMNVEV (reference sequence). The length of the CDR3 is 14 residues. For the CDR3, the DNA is TGTGCCAGCAACCCTAGCGGGAGGAACAATGAGCAGTTCTTC. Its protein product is CASNPSGRNNEQFF.

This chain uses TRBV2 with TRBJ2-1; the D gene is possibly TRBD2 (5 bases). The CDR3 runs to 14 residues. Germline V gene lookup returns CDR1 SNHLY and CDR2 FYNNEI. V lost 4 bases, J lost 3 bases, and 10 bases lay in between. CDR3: CASSARGDYNEQFF. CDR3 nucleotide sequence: TGTGCCAGCAGTGCCCGGGGAGACTACAATGAGCAGTTCTTC.

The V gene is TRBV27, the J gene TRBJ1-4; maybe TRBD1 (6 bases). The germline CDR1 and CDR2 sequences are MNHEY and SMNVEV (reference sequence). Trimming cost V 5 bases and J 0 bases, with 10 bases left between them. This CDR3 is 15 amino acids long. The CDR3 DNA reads TGTGCCAGCAGTATGACAGGAGCAACTAATGAAAAACTGTTTTTT. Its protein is CASSMTGATNEKLFF.

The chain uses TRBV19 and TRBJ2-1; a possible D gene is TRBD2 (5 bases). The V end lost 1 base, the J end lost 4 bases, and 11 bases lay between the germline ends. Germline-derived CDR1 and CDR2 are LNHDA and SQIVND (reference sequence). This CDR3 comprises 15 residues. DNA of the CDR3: TGTGCCAGTAGTATAGGTGGCGGGTTATACAATGAGCAGTTCTTC. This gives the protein CASSIGGGLYNEQFF.

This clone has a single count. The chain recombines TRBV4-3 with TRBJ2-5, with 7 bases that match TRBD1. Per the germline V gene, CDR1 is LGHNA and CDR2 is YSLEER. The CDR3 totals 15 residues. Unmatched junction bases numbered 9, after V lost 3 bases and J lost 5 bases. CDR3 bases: TGCGCCAGCAGCCATCTGACAGGGCAGGGGGAGACCCAGTACTTC. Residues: CASSHLTGQGETQYF.

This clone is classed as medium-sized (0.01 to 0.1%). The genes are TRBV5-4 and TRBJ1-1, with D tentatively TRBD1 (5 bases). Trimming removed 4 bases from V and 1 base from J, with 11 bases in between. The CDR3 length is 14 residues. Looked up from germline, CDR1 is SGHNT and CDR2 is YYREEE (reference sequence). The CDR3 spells CASSTRGGNTEAFF. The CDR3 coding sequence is TGTGCCAGCAGCACGCGGGGGGGGAACACTGAAGCTTTCTTT.

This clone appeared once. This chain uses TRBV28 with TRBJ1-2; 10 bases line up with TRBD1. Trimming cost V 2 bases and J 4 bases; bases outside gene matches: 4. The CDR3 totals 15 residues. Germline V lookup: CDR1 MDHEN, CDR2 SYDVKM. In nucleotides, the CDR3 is TGTGCCAGCAGTTTAAGACAGGGGGCGAGCTATGGCTACACCTTC. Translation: CASSLRQGASYGYTF.

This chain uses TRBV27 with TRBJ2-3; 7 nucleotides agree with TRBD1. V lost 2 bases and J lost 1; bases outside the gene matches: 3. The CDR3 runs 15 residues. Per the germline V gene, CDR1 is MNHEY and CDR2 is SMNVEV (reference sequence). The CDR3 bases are TGTGCCAGCAGTTTAGACAGGGACGGCACAGATACGCAGTATTTT. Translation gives CASSLDRDGTDTQYF.

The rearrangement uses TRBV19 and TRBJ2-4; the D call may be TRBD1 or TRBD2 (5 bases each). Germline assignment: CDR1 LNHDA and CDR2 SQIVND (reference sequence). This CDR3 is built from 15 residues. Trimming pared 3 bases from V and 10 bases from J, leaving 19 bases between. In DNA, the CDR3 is TGTGCCAGTAGTATGAGGGGCATTGTCTCAGATATTCAGTACTTC. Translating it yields CASSMRGIVSDIQYF.

The CDR3 DNA follows: TGTGCCAGCAGTCCTACACAGCCGGGACAGGGGGCAAATGAGCAGTTCTTC. This translates into CASSPTQPGQGANEQFF. The chain is built from TRBV28 and TRBJ2-1, with 12 nucleotides matching TRBD1. Germline V gene lookup returns CDR1 MDHEN and CDR2 SYDVKM. The CDR3 spans 17 residues. The V segment lost 5 bases and the J segment 7 bases; nucleotides outside the gene matches: 12.

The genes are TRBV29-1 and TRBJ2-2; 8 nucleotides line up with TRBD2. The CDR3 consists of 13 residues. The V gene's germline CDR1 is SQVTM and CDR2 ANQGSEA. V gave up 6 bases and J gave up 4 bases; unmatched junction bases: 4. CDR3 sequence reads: CSVQAGVTGELFF. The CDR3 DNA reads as TGCAGCGTGCAAGCGGGAGTCACCGGGGAGCTGTTTTTT.

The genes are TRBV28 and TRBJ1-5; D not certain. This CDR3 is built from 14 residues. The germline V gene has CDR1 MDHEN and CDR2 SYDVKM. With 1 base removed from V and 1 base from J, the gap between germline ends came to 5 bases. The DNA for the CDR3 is TGTGCCAGCAGTTTATACCAGAGCAATCAGCCCCAGCATTTT. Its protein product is CASSLYQSNQPQHF.